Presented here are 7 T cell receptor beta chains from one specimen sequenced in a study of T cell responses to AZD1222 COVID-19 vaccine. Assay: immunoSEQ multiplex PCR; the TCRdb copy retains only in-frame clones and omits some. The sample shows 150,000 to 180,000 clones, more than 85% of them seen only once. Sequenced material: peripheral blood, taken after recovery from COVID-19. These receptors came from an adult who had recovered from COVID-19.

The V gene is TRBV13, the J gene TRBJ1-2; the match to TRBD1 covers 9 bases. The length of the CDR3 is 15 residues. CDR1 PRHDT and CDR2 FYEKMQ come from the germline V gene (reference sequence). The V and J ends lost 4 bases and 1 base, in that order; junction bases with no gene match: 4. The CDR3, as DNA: TGTGCCAGCAGCTGGGACAGGGTGGGTAACTATGGCTACACCTTC. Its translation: CASSWDRVGNYGYTF.

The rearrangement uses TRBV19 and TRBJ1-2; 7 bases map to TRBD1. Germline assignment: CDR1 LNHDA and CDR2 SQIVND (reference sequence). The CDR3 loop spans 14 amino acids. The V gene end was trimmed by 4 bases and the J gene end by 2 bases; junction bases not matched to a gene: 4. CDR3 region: CASSSPGQNYGYTF. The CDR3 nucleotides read TGTGCCAGTAGTAGTCCGGGACAGAACTATGGCTACACCTTC.

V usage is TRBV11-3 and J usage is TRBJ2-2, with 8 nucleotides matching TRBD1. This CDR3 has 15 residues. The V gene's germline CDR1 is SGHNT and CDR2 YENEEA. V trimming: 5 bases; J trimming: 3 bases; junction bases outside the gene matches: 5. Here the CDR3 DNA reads TGTGCCAGCAGCCTCGGGACAGGAGACACCGGGGAGCTGTTTTTT. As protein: CASSLGTGDTGELFF.

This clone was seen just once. The CDR3 loop is CASSSGRNNQPQHF. The CDR3 nucleotides are TGTGCCAGCTCCTCCGGACGGAATAATCAGCCCCAGCATTTT. The V call is TRBV18, the J call TRBJ1-5, with no clear D. CDR3 length: 14 amino acids. Germline V CDR1 and CDR2: KGHSH, LQKENI. The V end lost 6 bases, the J end lost 4 bases, and 13 bases lay between the germline ends.

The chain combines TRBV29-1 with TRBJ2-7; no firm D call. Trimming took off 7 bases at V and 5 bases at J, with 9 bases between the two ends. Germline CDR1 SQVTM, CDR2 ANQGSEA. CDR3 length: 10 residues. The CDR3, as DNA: TGCAGCGCCTCCAACAACGAGCAGTACTTC. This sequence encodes CSASNNEQYF.

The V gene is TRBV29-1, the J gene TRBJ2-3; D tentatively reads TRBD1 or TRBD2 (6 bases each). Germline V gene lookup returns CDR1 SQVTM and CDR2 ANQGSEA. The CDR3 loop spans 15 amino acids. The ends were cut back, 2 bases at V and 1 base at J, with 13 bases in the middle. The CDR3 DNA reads TGCAGCGTTGAATCGCCAGGGGAGGGCACAGATACGCAGTATTTT. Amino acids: CSVESPGEGTDTQYF.

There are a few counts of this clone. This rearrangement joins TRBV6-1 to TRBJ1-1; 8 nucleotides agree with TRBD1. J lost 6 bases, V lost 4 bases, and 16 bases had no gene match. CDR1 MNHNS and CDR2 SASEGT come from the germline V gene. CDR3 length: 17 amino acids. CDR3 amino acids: CASSALGQGMRYAEAFF. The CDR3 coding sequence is TGTGCCAGCAGTGCATTAGGACAGGGCATGAGGTATGCTGAAGCTTTCTTT.